A single T cell receptor (beta chain) is shown here with its context. These data belong to a study of blood T cell repertoires in COVID-19. About the study: The United States, Italy and Spain provided the acute and convalescent COVID-19 samples. Nucleic acid was either cDNA or gDNA, and it came from T cells, B-cell-depleted T cells, or PBMCs.

In the original workflow: Nucleated cell counts were estimated from reference gene primer amplification. Repertoires were generated with immunoSEQ multiplex PCR, while TCRdb's copy carries only in-frame clones and drops some. D and trimming were read from the DNA, whereas the V and J calls and clone size are those reported in that table. Of approximately 300,000 clones listed, around 88% are singletons. Germline lookup yields CDR1 MNHEY and CDR2 SVGAGI. V gave up 0 bases and J gave up 5 bases, with 16 bases separating them. The CDR3 is 16 residues long. The receptor was isolated from a woman in her forties or fifties with acute or convalescent COVID-19. The source material was peripheral blood. J is TRBJ1-1 and V is TRBV6-5; D gene unclear. The CDR3 coding sequence is TGTGCCAGCAGTTACTCGACGGGGATAGGGTGGACTGAAGCTTTCTTT. This sequence encodes CASSYSTGIGWTEAFF.